Shown below are 27 T cell receptor beta chains from a single sample sequenced in a study of molecular identifiers for immune sequencing clone quantification. TCRdb recomputed calls from the PCR reads with MiXCR, one row per CDR3 protein. The table has 85,000 to 120,000 distinct CDR3 sequences, about 35% seen once. Source material: naive CD8+ T cells from blood, with Jurkat cell RNA spiked in. Subset denoted: FACS-sorted CD8+CD4-CCR7+CD45RA+ naive T cells. These receptors all come from a human donor in good health. Some libraries in this study had Jurkat cell RNA spiked in.

A remark on this clonotype: A clone one base away is much larger, so this may be a read error. The rearrangement uses TRBV7-9 and TRBJ2-7, with 13 bases fitting TRBD2. CDR3 size: 18 residues. CDR1 is SEHNR, CDR2 FQNEAQ, per germline (reference sequence). V lost 1 base and J lost 6; bases outside the gene matches: 12. The CDR3 DNA follows: TGTGCCAGCAGCTTAGGCCCCCCTGGACTAGCGGGAGTTACCGAGCAGTACTTC. Protein: CASSLGPPGLAGVTEQYF.

This clonotype was counted a few times. The chain carries TRBV5-5 and TRBJ1-5; tentatively, D is TRBD1 (6 bases). V dropped 0 bases and J dropped 2 bases, with 9 bases sitting between them. This CDR3 is 15 amino acids long. From germline, CDR1 is SGHKS and CDR2 YYEKEE (reference sequence). The CDR3 reads CASSLEDSRNQPQHF. As DNA, the CDR3 is TGTGCCAGCAGCTTGGAGGACAGCCGCAATCAGCCCCAGCATTTT.

Regarding this clonotype: Sequence at one end of the junction differs from germline and may be a read error. The V call is TRBV4-2, the J call TRBJ2-7; no reliable D call. This CDR3 is 15 amino acids long. The V gene's germline CDR1 is LGHNA and CDR2 YNFKEQ. The CDR3 here is CVSSQETPRTYEQYF. CDR3 DNA: TGTGTCAGCAGCCAAGAAACCCCCAGGACCTACGAGCAGTACTTC.

This clonotype was seen many times. This rearrangement joins TRBV7-9 to TRBJ2-1; tentatively, D is TRBD2 (5 bases). Trimming took 5 bases from V and 9 from J, leaving 11 bases between them. This CDR3 region has 12 residues. The germline CDR1 and CDR2 sequences are SEHNR and FQNEAQ (reference sequence). CDR3 DNA sequence: TGTGCCAGCAGCGGACTGCCACTTGAGCAGTTCTTC. Residues: CASSGLPLEQFF. Full variable domain (remainder filled in from reference TRBV7-9 and TRBJ2-1): DTGVSQNPRHKITKRGQNVTFRCDPISEHNRLYWYRQTLGQGPEFLTYFQNEAQLEKSRLLSDRFSAERPKGSFSTLEIQRTEQGDSAMYLCASSGLPLEQFFGPGTRLTVL.

The table lists this clonotype with many counts. The chain is built from TRBV28 and TRBJ2-1; D not certain. The CDR3 has 12 amino acids. CDR1 is MDHEN and CDR2 is SYDVKM in the germline V gene. Trimming took off 2 bases at V and 6 bases at J, with 5 bases between the two ends. CDR3 loop: CASSLDGNEQFF. The CDR3 DNA follows: TGTGCCAGCAGTTTAGACGGCAATGAGCAGTTCTTC.

The chain carries TRBV12-3 or TRBV12-4 and TRBJ2-3; no firm D call. CDR3 length: 14 amino acids. Trimming removed 3 bases from V and 2 bases from J, with 9 bases in between. The CDR3 sequence is CASSFGCTTDTQYF. The CDR3, as DNA: TGTGCCAGCAGTTTCGGATGTACCACAGATACGCAGTATTTT.

The rearrangement joins TRBV18 to TRBJ2-7, with D possibly being TRBD1 (5 bases). This CDR3 spans 12 amino acids. Germline V lookup: CDR1 KGHSH, CDR2 LQKENI. V was pared by 3 bases and J by 6 bases, with 9 bases between. As DNA, the CDR3 is TGTGCCAGCTCACCGCAGGGAACCGAGCAGTACTTC. This gives the protein CASSPQGTEQYF.

J is TRBJ1-1 and V is TRBV18; no firm D call. The CDR3 runs to 15 residues. The V and J ends lost 3 bases and 0 bases respectively, with 11 bases between them. Germline V gene data show CDR1 as KGHSH and CDR2 as LQKENI. Here the CDR3 reads CASSPLGSMNTEAFF. In DNA, the CDR3 is TGTGCCAGCTCACCCCTGGGTTCGATGAACACTGAAGCTTTCTTT.

About this clonotype itself: The CDR3 end shows no conserved phenylalanine or tryptophan, and so a read error is likely. This chain links TRBV2 with TRBJ1-6, with D uncertain. The germline CDR1 and CDR2 sequences are SNHLY and FYNNEI. The CDR3 loop spans 13 amino acids. Written as DNA, the CDR3 is TGTGTCAGCTCCGGGTCGTTTAATTCACCCCTCCACTAT. This codes for CVSSGSFNSPLHY.

Ten or more counts support this clonotype. The chain uses TRBV25-1 and TRBJ2-7; no reliable D call. CDR1 is MGHDK and CDR2 is SYGVNS in the germline V gene. This CDR3 has 12 amino acids. V was shortened by 5 bases and J by 6 bases, with 11 bases between the two germline ends. The CDR3 DNA reads as TGTGCCAGCAGTAGGGCTTGGGGCGAGCAGTACTTC. Translation gives CASSRAWGEQYF.

CDR3 DNA: TGTGCCAGCGGATTCGTCACCTACGAGCAGTACTTC. It specifies CASGFVTYEQYF. The chain couples TRBV12-3 or TRBV12-4 to TRBJ2-7; D call uncertain. There are 12 residues in the CDR3. V gave up 8 bases and J gave up 2 bases, with 10 bases separating them.

J is TRBJ2-7 and V is TRBV7-6; 7 nucleotides match TRBD1. CDR1 is SGHVS and CDR2 is FNYEAQ in the germline V gene. The junction had 13 bases not matched to a gene; V was cut back by 1 base and J by 7 bases. CDR3 length: 16 residues. CDR3 bases: TGTGCCAGCAGCTTAGGGGTGACAGGGATGGACTTGGAGCAGTACTTC. Translation gives CASSLGVTGMDLEQYF.

There are a few counts of this clonotype. CDR3 nucleotide sequence: TGTGCCAGCAGCCAAGATATCTCTGGGAGGGGGTTGAACACTGAAGCTTTCTTT. Amino acids: CASSQDISGRGLNTEAFF. The chain couples TRBV4-2 to TRBJ1-1; D might be TRBD1 (6 bases). V was shortened by 0 bases and J by 0 bases, with 17 bases between the two germline ends. Germline V gene lookup returns CDR1 LGHNA and CDR2 YNFKEQ. The CDR3 runs 18 residues.

The J gene is TRBJ2-1, the V gene TRBV27; TRBD1 might be the D (5 bases). V lost 6 bases and J 0 bases, leaving 12 bases between the germline ends. The V gene's germline CDR1 is MNHEY and CDR2 SMNVEV (reference sequence). The CDR3 has 15 residues. The CDR3 region is CASSRQSYSYNEQFF. CDR3 bases: TGTGCCAGCAGCCGACAGAGCTACTCCTACAATGAGCAGTTCTTC.

This clonotype was detected only a few times. One end of the junction fails to match germline, which may point to a read error. Here the CDR3 DNA reads TGTGCCGGCAGCCCCCGGACTCTAGAGATGACCCAGTACTTC. Amino acids: CAGSPRTLEMTQYF. This chain connects TRBV28 to TRBJ2-5, with D possibly TRBD2 on 5 matching bases. The germline V gene encodes CDR1 MDHEN and CDR2 SYDVKM. The CDR3 contains 14 residues.

For this clonotype: With a much larger clone just one base away, this may be a read error. The chain recombines TRBV5-1 with TRBJ2-7; 8 bases are shared with TRBD1. The germline gives CDR1 SGHRS, CDR2 YFSETQ. This CDR3 has 14 amino acids. The CDR3 nucleotides are TGCGCCAGCAGCTCCGGGACAGGCACCTACGAGCAGTGCTTC. Translation gives CASSSGTGTYEQCF.

This clonotype has a single count. A read error may be the cause here, since a much bigger clone is one base away. The gene calls are TRBV2 and TRBJ2-5, with D tentatively TRBD2 (5 bases). Germline V gene data show CDR1 as SNHLY and CDR2 as FYNNEI. The CDR3 totals 13 residues. Trimming removed 5 bases from V and 5 bases from J, with 12 bases in between. The CDR3 DNA reads as TGTGCCAGCAGTCCGGGGTCCGGGGAGACCCAGTACTTC. It yields the protein CASSPGSGETQYF.

A single count supports this clonotype. Without the conserved terminal phenylalanine or tryptophan, this CDR3 likely stems from a read error. It is unclear where the CDR3 begins or ends on the DNA, so no DNA is shown, and the CDR3 is as TCRdb lists it. The gene calls are TRBV20-1 and TRBJ2-7; the tabulated D call, TRBD2, remains unverified against the DNA. The CDR3 comprises 17 residues, both ends counted. In germline, CDR1 is DFQATT, CDR2 SNEGSKA (reference sequence). The CDR3 is CSARLGTSGGSSYEQHL.

This clonotype was detected many times. The CDR3 here is CSVRNTGELFF. The CDR3 nucleotides are TGCAGCGTTCGGAACACCGGGGAGCTGTTTTTT. This chain joins TRBV29-1 and TRBJ2-2; unclear D gene. Germline V gene lookup returns CDR1 SQVTM and CDR2 ANQGSEA. V was shortened by 5 bases and J by 1 base, with 2 bases between the two germline ends. CDR3 length: 11 residues.

This clonotype appeared a few times. The V call is TRBV4-1, the J call TRBJ2-7; 8 nucleotides agree with TRBD2. Trimming cost V 1 base and J 6 bases; bases outside gene matches: 5. Germline values: CDR1 MGHRA, CDR2 YSYEKL. This CDR3 has 14 amino acids. The CDR3 is CASSQVAGGAEQYF. In DNA, the CDR3 is TGCGCCAGCAGCCAAGTTGCGGGAGGTGCCGAGCAGTACTTC.

This chain connects TRBV15 to TRBJ2-2, with 7 bases that match TRBD2. There are 17 residues in the CDR3. With V trimmed by 7 bases and J by 7 bases, 18 bases remained unmatched. The germline V gene encodes CDR1 LNHNV and CDR2 YYDKDF (reference sequence). The CDR3 sequence: CATTFSIQRDLHGELFF. CDR3 coding DNA: TGTGCCACCACTTTCAGCATCCAGCGGGATCTTCACGGGGAGCTGTTTTTT.

This clonotype has only a few counts. The chain combines TRBV6-2 or TRBV6-3 with TRBJ2-7; unclear D gene. Trimming cost V 1 base and J 10 bases, with 8 bases left between them. Germline CDR1 reads MNHEY; CDR2 reads SVGEGT. The CDR3 totals 11 residues. The CDR3 loop reads CASSYLRVQYF. The CDR3 nucleotides read TGTGCCAGCAGTTACTTAAGGGTCCAGTACTTC.

Many counts were recorded for this clonotype. J is TRBJ2-3 and V is TRBV28, with D perhaps being TRBD1 or TRBD2 (5 bases each). Trimming left V 4 bases short and J 4 bases short, with 18 bases between. Germline lookup yields CDR1 MDHEN and CDR2 SYDVKM. The CDR3 has 16 amino acids. The CDR3 is CASSWTRGAQADTQYF. Written as DNA, the CDR3 is TGTGCCAGCAGTTGGACCCGAGGGGCGCAGGCAGATACGCAGTATTTT.

In the case of this clonotype: One end of the junction varies from germline; a read error may be responsible. The rearrangement joins TRBV20-1 to TRBJ2-5, with 8 bases that match TRBD1. The CDR3 runs to 13 residues. Germline V gene data show CDR1 as DFQATT and CDR2 as SNEGSKA (reference sequence). For the CDR3, the DNA is TGCAGTGCTCCGACAGGGGTCCAAGAGCCCCAGTACTTC. This sequence encodes CSAPTGVQEPQYF.

The rearrangement joins TRBV6-2 or TRBV6-3 to TRBJ2-7; 9 bases are a match to TRBD2. Germline V gene data show CDR1 as MNHEY and CDR2 as SVGEGT. The CDR3 runs 17 residues. Trimming took 1 base from V and 4 from J; bases not matched to a gene: 11. CDR3 bases: TGTGCCAGCAGTTACTTCGGGGTTTCTAGCGGGACTTACGAGCAGTACTTC. Its translation is CASSYFGVSSGTYEQYF.

This clonotype was detected only a few times. The V and J genes are TRBV11-2 and TRBJ2-5, with TRBD2 as a possible D gene (5 bases). Germline CDR1 and CDR2: SGHAT and FQNNGV. Trimming took 5 bases from V and 7 from J, leaving 20 bases between them. There are 15 residues in the CDR3. DNA of the CDR3: TGTGCCAGCAGCCCGCTCACCGGGAACTGGGGGACCCAGTACTTC. This encodes CASSPLTGNWGTQYF.

The chain links TRBV5-1 to TRBJ2-5; no reliable D call. Germline CDR1 is SGHRS and CDR2 is YFSETQ. The V and J ends lost 2 bases and 0 bases respectively, with 14 bases between them. The CDR3 runs to 16 residues. As DNA, the CDR3 is TGCGCCAGCAGCTTTGGCAGTAACCAGTACCAAGAGACCCAGTACTTC. It is translated as CASSFGSNQYQETQYF.